This T cell receptor (beta chain) is drawn from a study of blood T cell repertoires in COVID-19. Study summary: PBMCs, B-cell-depleted T cells, or T cells were the source of the cDNA or gDNA that made up the material.

Per the authors' pipeline: Estimates of nucleated cell counts were drawn from the amplification of reference gene primers. Libraries were prepared by immunoSEQ multiplex PCR; TCRdb keeps only in-frame clonotypes and omits some of them. The V and J calls and clone size come from that table; D and trimming were worked out from the DNA. The sample lists about 380,000 clones, 81% occurring once. Germline V gives CDR1 SGDLS, CDR2 YYNGEE. The CDR3 sequence is 13 residues long. V shed 3 bases and J shed 4 bases, with 10 bases lying between them. On this clone itself: The same CDR3 can be traced to other DNA sequences in this sample.

Sequencing was done on a sample of peripheral blood. The sequence was collected from a human donor with acute or convalescent COVID-19. The donor label of this sample is uncertain. The rearrangement links TRBV9 to TRBJ1-2; maybe TRBD1 (5 bases). This CDR3 is CASSATGGYGYTF. The CDR3 DNA is TGTGCCAGCAGCGCGACCGGGGGCTATGGCTACACCTTC.